This section outlines one TCR beta chain sequence together with its context. Membership in each cohort depended on participant-reported clinical history. Germline CDR1 reads MNHEY; CDR2 reads SVGAGI. CDR3 length: 14 amino acids. V lost 7 bases, J lost 6 bases, and 8 bases stayed unmatched. Using immunoSEQ multiplex PCR, the repertoire was profiled, and TCRdb retains in-frame clones only, with some absent. The sample has roughly 430,000 clones; 70% to 90% are singletons. This entry is derived from a study of blood T cell repertoires in COVID-19. What was sequenced was PBMCs or T cells enriched from blood (not recorded which). The TCR comes from a woman aged 35 to 49 with acute COVID-19. The chain has TRBV6-5 and TRBJ2-3; 9 positions match TRBD1. For the CDR3, the DNA is TGTGCCAGCACCCGGGACAGGGTTTATGATACGCAGTATTTT. Encoded protein: CASTRDRVYDTQYF.